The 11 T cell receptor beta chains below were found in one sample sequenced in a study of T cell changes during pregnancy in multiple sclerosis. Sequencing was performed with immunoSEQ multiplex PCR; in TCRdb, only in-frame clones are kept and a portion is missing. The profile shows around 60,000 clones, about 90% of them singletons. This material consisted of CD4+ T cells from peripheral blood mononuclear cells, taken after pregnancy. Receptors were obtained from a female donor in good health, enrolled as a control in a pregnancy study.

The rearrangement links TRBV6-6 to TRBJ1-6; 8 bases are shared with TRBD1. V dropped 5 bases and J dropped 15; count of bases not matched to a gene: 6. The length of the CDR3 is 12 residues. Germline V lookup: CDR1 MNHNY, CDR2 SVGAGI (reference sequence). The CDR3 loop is CASSSTGGSLHF. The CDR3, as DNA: TGTGCCAGCAGTAGCACAGGGGGGAGCCTCCACTTT.

This CDR3 is CASIGESYEQYF. The DNA for the CDR3 is TGTGCCAGCATCGGTGAAAGCTACGAGCAGTACTTC. V usage is TRBV6-5 and J usage is TRBJ2-7; D gene ambiguous. Germline loops: CDR1 MNHEY, CDR2 SVGAGI. The CDR3 contains 12 residues. V was shortened by 7 bases and J by 3 bases, with 10 bases between the two germline ends.

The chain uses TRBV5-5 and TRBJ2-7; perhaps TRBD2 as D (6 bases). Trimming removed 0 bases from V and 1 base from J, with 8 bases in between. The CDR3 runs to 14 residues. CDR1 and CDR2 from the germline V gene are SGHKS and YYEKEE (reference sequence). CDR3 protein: CASSLAAGSYEQYF. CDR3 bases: TGTGCCAGCAGCTTGGCCGCGGGATCCTACGAGCAGTACTTC.

The CDR3 bases are TGTGCCACCTTAGCGGGGGGGACCACAGATACGCAGTATTTT. Amino acids: CATLAGGTTDTQYF. The rearrangement links TRBV7-9 to TRBJ2-3, with TRBD2 matching over 11 bases. Germline trimming cut 10 bases from V and 2 bases from J; bases unmatched to any gene: 5. Germline values: CDR1 SEHNR, CDR2 FQNEAQ (reference sequence). CDR3 size: 14 residues.

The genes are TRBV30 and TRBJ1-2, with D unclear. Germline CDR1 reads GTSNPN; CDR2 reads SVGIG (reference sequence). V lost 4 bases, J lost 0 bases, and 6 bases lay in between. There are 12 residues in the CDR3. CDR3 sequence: CAWNRPNYGYTF. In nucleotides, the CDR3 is TGTGCCTGGAACAGACCTAACTATGGCTACACCTTC.

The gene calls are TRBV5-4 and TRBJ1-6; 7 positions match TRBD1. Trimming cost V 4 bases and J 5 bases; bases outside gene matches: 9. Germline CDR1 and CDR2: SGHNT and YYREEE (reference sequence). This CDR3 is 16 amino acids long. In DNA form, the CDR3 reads TGTGCCAGCAGCCCGCGGACAGGAGAGCATAATTCACCCCTCCACTTT. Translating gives CASSPRTGEHNSPLHF.

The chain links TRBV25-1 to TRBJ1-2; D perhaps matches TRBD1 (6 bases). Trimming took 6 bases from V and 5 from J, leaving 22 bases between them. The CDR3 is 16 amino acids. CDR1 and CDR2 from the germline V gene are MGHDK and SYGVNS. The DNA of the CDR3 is TGTGCCAGCAGCGACCTTACCGGGACACTGGTTTATGGCTACACCTTC. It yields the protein CASSDLTGTLVYGYTF.

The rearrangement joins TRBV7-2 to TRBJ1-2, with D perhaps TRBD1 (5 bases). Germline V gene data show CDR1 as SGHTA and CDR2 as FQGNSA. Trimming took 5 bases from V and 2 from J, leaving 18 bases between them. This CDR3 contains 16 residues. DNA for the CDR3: TGTGCCAGCAGCCCTGGGGCCCCCGGAAGGAACTATGGCTACACCTTC. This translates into CASSPGAPGRNYGYTF.

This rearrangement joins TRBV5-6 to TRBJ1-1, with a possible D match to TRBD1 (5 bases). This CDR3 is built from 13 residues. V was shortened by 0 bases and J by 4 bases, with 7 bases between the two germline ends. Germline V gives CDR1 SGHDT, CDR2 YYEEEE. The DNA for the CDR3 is TGTGCCAGCAGCTTGGCAGGGCCCACTGAAGCTTTCTTT. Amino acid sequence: CASSLAGPTEAFF.

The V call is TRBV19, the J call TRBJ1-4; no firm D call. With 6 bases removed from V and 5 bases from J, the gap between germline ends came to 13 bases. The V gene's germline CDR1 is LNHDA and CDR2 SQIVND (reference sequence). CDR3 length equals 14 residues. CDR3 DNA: TGTGCCAGTAGAATCACAGAAACCAATGAAAAACTGTTTTTT. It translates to CASRITETNEKLFF.

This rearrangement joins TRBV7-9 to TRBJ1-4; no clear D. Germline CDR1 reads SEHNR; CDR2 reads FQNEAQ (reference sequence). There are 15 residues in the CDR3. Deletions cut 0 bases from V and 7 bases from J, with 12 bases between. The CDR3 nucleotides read TGTGCCAGCAGCTTAGCAGCGCCCGTACCTGAAAAACTGTTTTTT. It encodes CASSLAAPVPEKLFF.